At least ten counts were recorded for the clone carrying this TCR beta chain. Its antigen is unknown. Coverage ceases 3 residues before the CDR3 finishes, and the germline J gene fills in the end. Sequencing input was equivalent genomic DNA from CVID and controls. Sequenced by immunoSEQ multiplex PCR; TCRdb stores in-frame clones only, minus some. The sample shows about 34,000 clones, no singletons; the ten largest hold about 27%. This specimen belongs to a study of T cell clonality in common variable immunodeficiency. The study, taken as a whole, reports: Fewer deletions and N-nucleotide insertions were reportedly seen in common variable immunodeficiency TCR beta sequences. Patient heterogeneity in the CVID cohort limited correlations between repertoire features and clinical complications.

Germline V gene lookup returns CDR1 GTSNPN and CDR2 SVGIG (reference sequence). CDR3 size: 15 residues. The V segment lost 3 bases and the J segment 6 bases; nucleotides outside the gene matches: 8. For at least one year, all CVID subjects received replacement immunoglobulin. The clonotype originates from a human donor with common variable immunodeficiency. Sequenced input: peripheral blood mononuclear cells. The V gene is TRBV30, the J gene TRBJ1-2; 12 nucleotides align to TRBD1. The DNA read from the CDR3 is TGTGCCTGGAGCGGGACAGGGGGCAGTTTTAATGGC. As protein: CAWSGTGGSFNG. In full, the CDR3 is CAWSGTGGSFNGYTF.